The rows below give T cell receptor beta chains drawn from one sample of a study of human T cells and chemical hapten exposure. TCRdb independently ran MiXCR on the RACE reads; one entry per CDR3 protein. The table shows some 200,000 distinct CDR3 sequences, with nearly 30% occurring only once. Source: whole blood, taken in connection with sensitization to the hapten diphenylcyclopropenone (DPC). These receptors were obtained from a woman aged 25 to 39 with alopecia areata. Some clones in this sample may be carry-over from other donors' samples. Both conserved end residues are part of each CDR3. The D gene is left open where the match is weak. Clone size, where shown, is once, few, many, or a class for clones that have expanded.

size	J	D	V	CDR3	DNA
.	TRBJ2-1	.	TRBV21-1	CASSTFEQDAKMNNEQFF	TGTGCCAGCAGCACCTTCGAGCAGGATGCAAAAATGAACAATGAGCAGTTCTTC
.	TRBJ1-4	TRBD1	TRBV9	CASSVSGTGVKLFF	TGTGCCAGCAGCGTATCCGGGACAGGGGTGAAACTGTTTTTT
.	TRBJ2-7	.	TRBV18	CASSPNRGPGDEQYF	TGTGCCAGCTCACCGAACAGGGGTCCGGGGGACGAGCAGTACTTC
few	TRBJ2-1	.	TRBV4-1	CASSQGVGQGIF	.
.	TRBJ2-7	TRBD2	TRBV30	CAWFLAGEQYF	TGTGCCTGGTTCCTAGCGGGGGAGCAGTACTTC
few	TRBJ1-2	TRBD1	TRBV29-1	CSVVLGQGNGYTF	TGCAGCGTGGTCCTTGGACAGGGTAATGGCTACACCTTC
once	TRBJ2-7	.	TRBV6-2/TRBV6-3	CASSPDAPDEQYF	TGTGCCAGCAGCCCGGACGCGCCGGACGAGCAGTACTTC
few	TRBJ2-1	.	TRBV29-1	CSVSGLGHSSYNEQFF	TGCAGCGTTTCTGGGTTGGGACACAGCTCCTACAATGAGCAGTTCTTC
.	TRBJ2-1	.	TRBV6-2/TRBV6-3	CASSSTPGGNYNEQFF	TGTGCCAGCAGTTCCACCCCTGGCGGAAACTACAATGAGCAGTTCTTC
.	TRBJ1-2	.	TRBV6-2/TRBV6-3	CASSYESYGYTF	TGTGCCAGCAGTTACGAATCCTATGGCTACACCTTC
.	TRBJ1-1	TRBD1	TRBV27	CASSLSTGSEAFF	TGTGCCAGCAGTTTATCGACAGGGTCTGAAGCTTTCTTT
many	TRBJ2-1	.	TRBV5-6	CASSLVLANEQFF	TGTGCCAGCAGCTTGGTTCTAGCCAATGAGCAGTTCTTC
.	TRBJ1-6	.	TRBV12-3/TRBV12-4	CASSRRENSPLHF	TGTGCCAGCAGTCGGAGGGAAAATTCACCCCTCCACTTT
.	TRBJ2-7	TRBD2	TRBV28	CASSLFSGGTYEQYF	TGTGCCAGCAGTTTATTTAGCGGGGGGACCTACGAGCAGTACTTC